The 16 T cell receptor beta chains in this list originate from one sample, sequenced in a study of immune heterogeneity within non-small cell lung tumors. Template came from bulk tumor genomic DNA, at approximately 600 ng per sample. Several biopsies per primary tumor were taken during surgery, spaced as far apart as possible. Enrolled individuals presented with untreated, newly diagnosed non-small cell lung cancer and received curative surgery. TCR beta CDR3 was amplified by multiplex PCR, first round about 10 cycles, 32 V and 13 J primers. TCRdb reprocessed the multiplex PCR reads with MiXCR, giving one entry per CDR3 protein. The sample includes 20,000 to 25,000 distinct CDR3 sequences, around 28% seen only once; the top ten take 4.1%. The sequencing input was lung tumor tissue. Receptor source: a man in his forties with non-small cell lung cancer.

This clonotype was recorded a few times. J is TRBJ2-3 and V is TRBV5-1; D is perhaps TRBD1 (5 bases). Trimming shortened V by 0 bases and J by 0 bases, and 11 bases separated the two germline ends. This CDR3 spans 16 amino acids. Germline V gene data show CDR1 as SGHRS and CDR2 as YFSETQ. The CDR3 loop is CASSLGGRTSTDTQYF. Written as DNA, the CDR3 is TGCGCCAGCAGCTTGGGGGGCAGAACTAGCACAGATACGCAGTATTTT. The variable domain in full, with the rest retrieved from reference TRBV5-1 and TRBJ2-3, is KAGVTQTPRYLIKTRGQQVTLSCSPISGHRSVSWYQQTPGQGLQFLFEYFSETQRNKGNFPGRFSGRQFSNSRSEMNVSTLELGDSALYLCASSLGGRTSTDTQYFGPGTRLTVL.

This clonotype was seen ten or more times. Compared with germline, one end of the junction differs, possibly owing to a read error. The chain links TRBV10-1 to TRBJ1-2; D remains unclear. This CDR3 region has 11 residues. From germline, CDR1 is WNHNN and CDR2 SYGVQD (reference sequence). CDR3 residues: CASRTPLKFFF. The CDR3 DNA follows: TGCGCCAGCAGAACTCCCCTGAAGTTTTTCTTC.

The chain is built from TRBV3-2 and TRBJ2-2; no DNA check was done on the table's D call, TRBD2. TRBV3-2 is marked as a pseudogene. This CDR3 region has 16 residues. In nucleotides, the CDR3 is TGTGCCAGCAGCCACCGACTAGCGGGGATTGCCGGGGAGCTGTTTTTT. This gives the protein CASSHRLAGIAGELFF.

In its sample, this clonotype is medium-sized. The chain uses TRBV28 and TRBJ1-3, with D possibly being TRBD1 (6 bases). The V and J ends lost 5 bases and 4 bases respectively, with 15 bases between them. The CDR3 consists of 15 residues. Germline V gene data show CDR1 as MDHEN and CDR2 as SYDVKM. CDR3 loop: CASSMGGARGNTIYF. CDR3 DNA: TGTGCCAGCAGTATGGGGGGCGCGAGAGGAAACACCATATATTTT.

Details on this clonotype: One base away lies a much larger clone, so this may be a sequencing read error. V usage is TRBV6-1 and J usage is TRBJ1-5; D gene ambiguous. Germline CDR1 reads MNHNS; CDR2 reads SASEGT. V was clipped by 6 bases and J by 5 bases, with 17 bases between them. CDR3 size: 15 residues. In nucleotides, the CDR3 is TGTGCCAGCAGGAAAACAGTGGAGCCCCATCAGCCCCAGCATTTT. Protein sequence: CASRKTVEPHQPQHF.

The chain joins TRBV27 to TRBJ1-6; 9 nucleotides align to TRBD1. Germline-derived CDR1 and CDR2 are MNHEY and SMNVEV (reference sequence). V trimming: 4 bases; J trimming: 7 bases; junction bases outside the gene matches: 2. This CDR3 region has 14 residues. CDR3 sequence: CASSSGQGNSPLHF. CDR3 bases: TGTGCCAGCAGTTCGGGACAGGGAAATTCACCCCTCCACTTT.

This clonotype was found a few times. V gene TRBV20-1 combines with J gene TRBJ2-2, with 8 bases matching TRBD1. In germline, CDR1 is DFQATT, CDR2 SNEGSKA (reference sequence). The CDR3 sequence is 15 residues long. Trimming took 2 bases from V and 5 from J; bases not matched to a gene: 7. This chain's CDR3 is CSARNQGADTGELFF. The CDR3 region has the DNA TGCAGTGCTAGAAACCAGGGGGCGGATACCGGGGAGCTGTTTTTT.

The chain uses TRBV27 and TRBJ2-3, with 8 positions matching TRBD1. CDR3 length: 14 residues. J lost 0 bases, V lost 6 bases, and 2 bases had no gene match. Germline V lookup: CDR1 MNHEY, CDR2 SMNVEV (reference sequence). The CDR3 spells CASRRTGSTDTQYF. The CDR3 region has the DNA TGTGCCAGCAGAAGGACAGGGAGCACAGATACGCAGTATTTT.

In its sample, this clonotype is medium-sized. V usage is TRBV27 and J usage is TRBJ2-7; TRBD1 matches 9 bases. There are 17 residues in the CDR3. Trimming took 3 bases from V and 1 from J; bases not matched to a gene: 10. Germline V gene sequence: CDR1 MNHEY, CDR2 SMNVEV (reference sequence). The CDR3 reads CASSFAWDRVNSYEQYF. The CDR3 nucleotides are TGTGCCAGCAGTTTCGCCTGGGACAGGGTAAATTCCTACGAGCAGTACTTC.

The chain links TRBV4-2 to TRBJ2-7; 12 bases match TRBD2. The germline V gene encodes CDR1 LGHNA and CDR2 YNFKEQ. This CDR3 has 16 residues. The V and J ends lost 2 bases and 4 bases, in that order; junction bases with no gene match: 6. CDR3 in amino acids: CASSQRTSGARYEQYF. In DNA, the CDR3 is TGTGCCAGCAGCCAACGGACTAGCGGGGCCAGATACGAGCAGTACTTC.

About this clonotype itself: This could be a read error, since a much larger clone is one nucleotide away. This chain links TRBV19 with TRBJ1-6, with TRBD1 as a possible D gene (5 bases). The CDR3 loop spans 14 amino acids. Germline V CDR1 and CDR2: LNHDA, SQIVND (reference sequence). V lost 5 bases to trimming and J lost 7 bases, with 12 bases between them. The DNA of the CDR3 is TGTGCCAGTAGTCTGGGAAAGGGGAATTCACCCCTCCACTTT. Protein: CASSLGKGNSPLHF.

As regards this clonotype: One end of the junction varies from germline; a read error may be responsible. The V call is TRBV4-1, the J call TRBJ1-1; D call uncertain. CDR3 length equals 15 residues. Germline V gene sequence: CDR1 MGHRA, CDR2 YSYEKL. The DNA of the CDR3 is TGCGCCATCAGCCCCATGATGGCGGGTAGCACTGAAGCTTTCTTT. Translation: CAISPMMAGSTEAFF.

CDR3 region: CSASFRGGTEAFF. CDR3 bases: TGCAGTGCTAGTTTCAGGGGTGGAACTGAAGCTTTCTTT. The rearrangement joins TRBV20-1 to TRBJ1-1, with a tentative D call TRBD1 (6 bases). This CDR3 contains 13 residues. Looked up from germline, CDR1 is DFQATT and CDR2 is SNEGSKA (reference sequence). Trimming shortened V by 3 bases and J by 5 bases, and 13 bases separated the two germline ends.

In its sample, this clonotype was seen once. The chain carries TRBV28 and TRBJ1-2, with a tentative D call TRBD1 (6 bases). Germline values: CDR1 MDHEN, CDR2 SYDVKM. V lost 4 bases and J 4 bases, leaving 16 bases between the germline ends. The length of the CDR3 is 15 residues. CDR3: CASSSRGVTSYGYTF. The CDR3 DNA follows: TGTGCCAGCAGTTCAAGGGGGGTCACTTCCTATGGCTACACCTTC.

This rearrangement joins TRBV5-4 to TRBJ2-7, with a tentative D call TRBD2 (6 bases). V was cut by 4 bases and J by 0 bases, with 14 bases left in between. The CDR3 contains 15 residues. CDR1 is SGHNT, CDR2 YYREEE, per germline (reference sequence). Written as DNA, the CDR3 is TGTGCCAGCAGCCAAGCGGGTCTGAGCTCCTACGAGCAGTACTTC. Translated, it gives CASSQAGLSSYEQYF.

By share, this clonotype ranks as medium-sized (0.01 to 0.1%). The rearrangement joins TRBV11-2 to TRBJ2-7, with no clear D. V lost 3 bases to trimming and J lost 1 base, with 1 base between them. The V gene's germline CDR1 is SGHAT and CDR2 FQNNGV. The CDR3 loop spans 11 amino acids. CDR3 in amino acids: CASSFSYEQYF. The CDR3 DNA reads TGTGCCAGCAGCTTTTCCTACGAGCAGTACTTC. The full variable domain, rest sourced from reference TRBV11-2 and TRBJ2-7, is EAGVAQSPRYKIIEKRQSVAFWCNPISGHATLYWYQQILGQGPKLLIQFQNNGVVDDSQLPKDRFSAERLKGVDSTLKIQPAKLEDSAVYLCASSFSYEQYFGPGTRLTVT.